The TCR beta chain described here comes from a study of T cells in Graves' hyperthyroidism and ophthalmopathy. This clonotype was found many times. The antigen is unknown. Newly diagnosed patients aged 18 to 65 had hyperthyroidism of under 2 months' duration. Thyroid ultrasound and orbital computed tomography, with clinical symptoms and serum thyroxine and TRAb, informed diagnoses. The CDR3 totals 15 residues. Trimming cost V 0 bases and J 5 bases, with 15 bases left between them. Per the germline V gene, CDR1 is SGDLS and CDR2 is YYNGEE. Findings and caveats of the study: Ophthalmopathy, as predicted by the model, came a median 6.5 months after the prediction. Most thyroid clonotypes with frequency above 0.001 were detected in blood.

The TCR beta CDR3 regions underwent amplification using RNA transcripts as the source. First-round RT-PCR targeting the TCR CDR3 was performed with the HTBI primer set. TCRdb ran MiXCR on the multiplex PCR reads and lists one entry per CDR3 protein. The profile covers about 580,000 distinct CDR3 sequences, with about half appearing a single time and around 7.7% taken by the ten largest. The rearrangement uses TRBV9 and TRBJ2-7; D may be TRBD1 (5 bases). The sequence was collected from a woman in her late teens or twenties with Graves' hyperthyroidism. Material for sequencing was peripheral blood or thyroid tissue (not recorded which). The chain's CDR3 is CASSVDLGRANEQYF. CDR3 nucleotide sequence: TGTGCCAGCAGCGTAGATCTTGGCAGGGCAAACGAGCAGTACTTC.